These 30 T cell receptor beta chains were sequenced from one sample in a study of T cell repertoires in cytomegalovirus infection. TCRdb itself ran the reads through MiXCR, one entry per CDR3 protein. The sample carries about 500,000 distinct CDR3 sequences, 25% to 35% recorded once. These TCRs are of unknown antigen specificity. The sample was cultured PBMCs, taken from culture after CMV antigen stimulation. These receptors originate from a human donor in good health (CMV status not recorded). Some clones in this sample may be carry-over from other donors' samples.

The chain carries TRBV6-6 and TRBJ2-7, with 8 bases aligning to TRBD1. After removal of 6 bases from V and 0 bases from J, the junction contained 4 bases not matched to a gene. This CDR3 has 14 residues. Per the germline V gene, CDR1 is MNHNY and CDR2 is SVGAGI (reference sequence). In DNA, the CDR3 is TGTGCCAGCAGCTTCGGGACAGGCTCCTACGAGCAGTACGTC. It encodes CASSFGTGSYEQYV.

This clonotype was seen a handful of times. The chain links TRBV6-2 or TRBV6-3 to TRBJ2-7; D perhaps matches TRBD2 (5 bases). Germline CDR1 is MNHEY and CDR2 is SVGEGT. With 5 bases removed from V and 2 bases from J, the gap between germline ends came to 13 bases. The CDR3 is made up of 14 amino acids. The CDR3 nucleotides are TGTGCCAGCAGTCCCCGGGGAAAGCCCTACGAGCAGTACTTC. It encodes CASSPRGKPYEQYF.

The chain links TRBV5-4 to TRBJ1-1; D not resolved. Germline values: CDR1 SGHNT, CDR2 YYREEE (reference sequence). This CDR3 region has 15 residues. V was cut by 4 bases and J by 4 bases, with 17 bases left in between. The DNA of the CDR3 is TGTGCCAGCAGCCAACCCAGTGGTGGACGCACTGAAGCTTTCTTT. This encodes CASSQPSGGRTEAFF.

This clonotype was recorded at least ten times. CDR3 loop: CASSLEGAQPQHF. DNA of the CDR3: TGTGCCAGCAGCTTGGAGGGGGCTCAGCCCCAGCATTTT. The chain carries TRBV7-2 and TRBJ1-5; 7 positions match TRBD1. The ends lost 3 bases at V and 6 bases at J; junction bases unmatched: 2. Germline lookup yields CDR1 SGHTA and CDR2 FQGNSA. The CDR3 is 13 residues long.

As to this clonotype: Just one base apart from a much larger clone, this may be a read error. This rearrangement joins TRBV18 to TRBJ1-2, with D tentatively TRBD1 (5 bases). Germline V gives CDR1 KGHSH, CDR2 LQKENI. This CDR3 is 14 amino acids long. V shed 0 bases and J shed 5 bases, with 10 bases lying between them. The CDR3, as DNA: TGTGCCAGCTCACCACCCCAGGGAGTATATGGCTACACCTTC. Translation: CASSPPQGVYGYTF. The full variable domain, completed using reference TRBV18 and TRBJ1-2, is NAGVMQNPRHLVRRRGQEARLRCSPMKGHSHVYWYRQLPEEGLKFMVYLQKENIIDESGMPKERFSAEFPKEGPSILRIQQVVRGDSAAYFCASSPPQGVYGYTFGSGTRLTVV.

This clonotype was recorded a few times. The V and J genes are TRBV7-9 and TRBJ2-5, with TRBD2 matching over 11 bases. Germline CDR1 reads SEHNR; CDR2 reads FQNEAQ (reference sequence). V lost 4 bases and J lost 5; bases outside the gene matches: 9. The CDR3 totals 16 residues. The CDR3 region has the DNA TGTGCCAGCAGCTCAACTAGCGGGAGACCACGGGAGACCCAGTACTTC. Its protein product is CASSSTSGRPRETQYF. The full variable domain, with the rest looked up from reference TRBV7-9 and TRBJ2-5, is DTGVSQNPRHKITKRGQNVTFRCDPISEHNRLYWYRQTLGQGPEFLTYFQNEAQLEKSRLLSDRFSAERPKGSFSTLEIQRTEQGDSAMYLCASSSTSGRPRETQYFGPGTRLLVL.

This chain links TRBV2 with TRBJ1-2; possibly TRBD1 for D (5 bases). The V end lost 6 bases, the J end lost 4 bases, and 21 bases lay between the germline ends. Germline CDR1 and CDR2: SNHLY and FYNNEI. The CDR3 totals 16 residues. In DNA, the CDR3 is TGTGCCAGCAGCTCTAAGAGGGACCCTTTAGTCTATGGCTACACCTTC. The encoded protein is CASSSKRDPLVYGYTF.

V usage is TRBV7-8 and J usage is TRBJ2-5, with TRBD2 matching 11 bases. Germline V gives CDR1 SGHVS, CDR2 FQNEAQ. With 2 bases clipped from V and 4 bases from J, the junction kept 9 bases outside the gene matches. The length of the CDR3 is 17 residues. CDR3 DNA sequence: TGTGCCAGCAGCTTATTATCGGGGACTAGCGGACGAGAGACCCAGTACTTC. Its protein product is CASSLLSGTSGRETQYF. The full variable domain, its missing parts supplied by reference TRBV7-8 and TRBJ2-5, is GAGVSQSPRYKVAKRGQDVALRCDPISGHVSLFWYQQALGQGPEFLTYFQNEAQLDKSGLPSDRFFAERPEGSVSTLKIQRTQQEDSAVYLCASSLLSGTSGRETQYFGPGTRLLVL.

The chain has TRBV5-1 and TRBJ2-3; 8 bases line up with TRBD1. The V gene's germline CDR1 is SGHRS and CDR2 YFSETQ. The J segment lost 6 bases and the V segment lost 0 bases, leaving 0 bases of the junction unmatched. The CDR3 consists of 13 residues. CDR3 sequence reads: CASSLGQGDTQYF. The CDR3 nucleotides are TGCGCCAGCAGCTTGGGACAGGGGGATACGCAGTATTTT. Together with reference TRBV5-1 and TRBJ2-3, the CDR3 gives the full variable domain: KAGVTQTPRYLIKTRGQQVTLSCSPISGHRSVSWYQQTPGQGLQFLFEYFSETQRNKGNFPGRFSGRQFSNSRSEMNVSTLELGDSALYLCASSLGQGDTQYFGPGTRLTVL.

This rearrangement joins TRBV4-1 to TRBJ1-1, with D uncertain. The CDR3 loop spans 15 amino acids. CDR1 and CDR2 from the germline V gene are MGHRA and YSYEKL. V was cut by 0 bases and J by 0 bases, with 8 bases left in between. The CDR3 coding sequence is TGCGCCAGCAGCCAAGAGATTGGGCTGAACACTGAAGCTTTCTTT. It codes for CASSQEIGLNTEAFF.

The rearrangement joins TRBV20-1 to TRBJ1-1; maybe TRBD1 (5 bases). This CDR3 contains 12 residues. Trimming took off 3 bases at V and 5 bases at J, with 10 bases between the two ends. Per germline, CDR1 DFQATT and CDR2 SNEGSKA (reference sequence). The CDR3: CSASPGYTEAFF. Here the CDR3 DNA reads TGCAGTGCTAGTCCAGGGTATACTGAAGCTTTCTTT.

This clonotype was seen only a few times. The V and J genes are TRBV28 and TRBJ2-5, with 8 bases matching TRBD1. CDR1 and CDR2 from the germline V gene are MDHEN and SYDVKM. The CDR3 loop spans 14 amino acids. V gave up 7 bases and J gave up 3 bases; unmatched junction bases: 7. Here the CDR3 DNA reads TGTGCCAGCACTCTCTGGGACAGGAAAGAGACCCAGTACTTC. It encodes CASTLWDRKETQYF.

This clonotype has just a few counts. The rearrangement joins TRBV14 to TRBJ2-7; D is tentatively TRBD1 or TRBD2 (5 bases each). V was clipped by 8 bases and J by 8 bases, with 16 bases between them. The germline V gene encodes CDR1 SGHDN and CDR2 FVKESK. The CDR3 has 12 residues. The CDR3 loop is CASAGTSRKQYF. CDR3 nucleotide sequence: TGTGCCAGCGCCGGGACGAGTCGTAAGCAGTACTTC. Supplemented by reference TRBV14 and TRBJ2-7, the full variable domain reads EAGVTQFPSHSVIEKGQTVTLRCDPISGHDNLYWYRRVMGKEIKFLLHFVKESKQDESGMPNNRFLAERTGGTYSTLKVQPAELEDSGVYFCASAGTSRKQYFGPGTRLTVT.

This clonotype came up a few times. The chain combines TRBV28 with TRBJ2-7; D is ambiguous. Trimming shortened V by 3 bases and J by 0 bases, and 12 bases separated the two germline ends. Germline CDR1 and CDR2: MDHEN and SYDVKM. The CDR3 totals 15 residues. The CDR3 spells CASSFGLPSSYEQYF. The CDR3 nucleotides are TGTGCCAGCAGTTTTGGCCTTCCTTCCTCCTACGAGCAGTACTTC.

The gene calls are TRBV27 and TRBJ2-3; 9 bases match TRBD1. CDR1 is MNHEY, CDR2 SMNVEV, per germline (reference sequence). CDR3 length equals 14 residues. V lost 2 bases and J lost 9; bases outside the gene matches: 6. This CDR3 reads CASSLRGQGWTQYF. CDR3 bases: TGTGCCAGCAGTTTAAGGGGACAGGGCTGGACGCAGTATTTT.

The chain links TRBV10-3 to TRBJ2-3; D gene uncertain. V gave up 0 bases and J gave up 1 base, with 5 bases separating them. The CDR3 runs to 14 residues. Germline assignment: CDR1 ENHRY and CDR2 SYGVKD. The CDR3 bases are TGTGCCATCAGTGAGTCAGTGGGCACAGATACGCAGTATTTT. Residues: CAISESVGTDTQYF.

The rearrangement uses TRBV4-1 and TRBJ2-2; the D gene is possibly TRBD2 (5 bases). Germline-derived CDR1 and CDR2 are MGHRA and YSYEKL. This CDR3 region has 14 residues. V was cut by 7 bases and J by 7 bases, with 16 bases left in between. In DNA, the CDR3 is TGCGCCAGCACGAGCTTGGGAGACAACGGGGAGCTGTTTTTT. It codes for CASTSLGDNGELFF.

Only a few counts were recorded for this clonotype. The rearrangement joins TRBV11-2 to TRBJ2-7; 8 nucleotides match TRBD1. V shed 5 bases and J 2 bases; nucleotides not matched to a gene: 11. This CDR3 has 16 amino acids. Per the germline V gene, CDR1 is SGHAT and CDR2 is FQNNGV. CDR3 amino acids: CASSRRATGGPYEQYF. The CDR3, as DNA: TGTGCCAGCAGCCGGAGGGCTACAGGGGGGCCCTACGAGCAGTACTTC.

This clonotype was recorded a few times. V usage is TRBV7-8 and J usage is TRBJ2-7, with D uncertain. Germline lookup yields CDR1 SGHVS and CDR2 FQNEAQ. Trimming pared 3 bases from V and 3 bases from J, leaving 9 bases between. The CDR3 covers 13 residues. The CDR3 nucleotides read TGTGCCAGCAGCTTTCGCCCAGGCTACGAGCAGTACTTC. Its protein product is CASSFRPGYEQYF.

The chain links TRBV27 to TRBJ1-1; 7 bases align to TRBD1. Germline assignment: CDR1 MNHEY and CDR2 SMNVEV (reference sequence). The V gene end was trimmed by 5 bases and the J gene end by 4 bases; junction bases not matched to a gene: 7. CDR3 length equals 14 residues. CDR3: CASSMGQRGTEAFF. In nucleotides, the CDR3 is TGTGCCAGCAGTATGGGACAGAGGGGCACTGAAGCTTTCTTT.

This clonotype turned up a few times. J is TRBJ1-2 and V is TRBV19; 7 nucleotides align to TRBD1. The ends lost 8 bases at V and 7 bases at J; junction bases unmatched: 13. CDR1 and CDR2 (germline): LNHDA, SQIVND (reference sequence). This CDR3 has 14 amino acids. The DNA of the CDR3 is TGTGCCAGTGCTCAGACAGGGAGGAGTAGTGGCTACACCTTC. Translation gives CASAQTGRSSGYTF.

This clonotype turned up a few times. V usage is TRBV4-2 and J usage is TRBJ1-3; D gene unclear. The ends were cut back, 2 bases at V and 6 bases at J, with 11 bases in the middle. From germline, CDR1 is LGHNA and CDR2 YNFKEQ. CDR3 length equals 14 residues. In nucleotides, the CDR3 is TGTGCCAGCAGCCAACGGGCTTTCGAAAACACCATATATTTT. It is translated as CASSQRAFENTIYF.

The chain is built from TRBV7-2 and TRBJ2-7; no clear D gene. The CDR3 sequence is 13 residues long. Germline V gene sequence: CDR1 SGHTA, CDR2 FQGNSA. V was cut by 5 bases and J by 2 bases, with 10 bases left in between. The CDR3 loop reads CASSLSHTYEQYF. The CDR3 coding sequence is TGTGCCAGCAGCCTATCGCATACCTACGAGCAGTACTTC.

In this sample, this clonotype turned up a few times. The rearrangement joins TRBV28 to TRBJ2-4; 9 bases match TRBD1. V lost 1 base to trimming and J lost 7 bases; unmatched junction nucleotides: 2. The CDR3 spans 14 residues. CDR1 MDHEN and CDR2 SYDVKM come from the germline V gene. Here the CDR3 reads CASSLSGQGNIQYF. CDR3 nucleotides: TGTGCCAGCAGTTTATCGGGACAGGGTAACATTCAGTACTTC.

This clonotype was seen only once. J is TRBJ1-1 and V is TRBV29-1; the D is unclear. Germline values: CDR1 SQVTM, CDR2 ANQGSEA. V was clipped by 3 bases and J by 6 bases, with 8 bases between them. CDR3 length: 11 residues. CDR3 loop: CSVDLEAEAFF. The CDR3 DNA sequence: TGCAGCGTTGATTTGGAGGCTGAAGCTTTCTTT.

This clonotype was seen at least ten times. The chain couples TRBV7-2 to TRBJ2-3, with a tentative D call TRBD2 (5 bases). Germline lookup yields CDR1 SGHTA and CDR2 FQGNSA. The CDR3 spans 15 residues. V was cut by 1 base and J by 3 bases, with 11 bases left in between. This CDR3 is CASSLVGAETDTQYF. DNA for the CDR3: TGTGCCAGCAGCTTAGTGGGAGCGGAGACAGATACGCAGTATTTT.

The chain links TRBV6-1 to TRBJ2-1; 13 nucleotides align to TRBD2. Germline V lookup: CDR1 MNHNS, CDR2 SASEGT. The CDR3 runs 18 residues. V shed 4 bases and J 0 bases; nucleotides not matched to a gene: 6. CDR3 coding DNA: TGTGCCAGCAGTGGGACTAGCGGGAGTAGGTTCTCCTACAATGAGCAGTTCTTC. The encoded protein is CASSGTSGSRFSYNEQFF.

The sample holds many counts of this clonotype. CDR3 residues: CASSLKVLGLAGANTGELFF. The CDR3 DNA sequence: TGTGCCAGCAGCTTAAAAGTGTTGGGACTAGCGGGAGCAAATACCGGGGAGCTGTTTTTT. V and J are TRBV7-2 and TRBJ2-2; 14 nucleotides line up with TRBD2. Germline V CDR1 and CDR2: SGHTA, FQGNSA. V shed 2 bases and J 5 bases; nucleotides not matched to a gene: 13. This CDR3 contains 20 residues.

This chain joins TRBV9 and TRBJ1-2, with D tentatively TRBD1 (6 bases). The ends were cut back, 3 bases at V and 8 bases at J, with 23 bases in the middle. CDR1 and CDR2 from the germline V gene are SGDLS and YYNGEE. The CDR3 length is 16 residues. The CDR3 DNA reads TGTGCCAGCAGCGAGGTCCTGGACAGAAATGAAAGGGGCTACACCTTC. The encoded protein is CASSEVLDRNERGYTF.

This chain uses TRBV7-8 with TRBJ1-1; TRBD1 might be the D (6 bases). The V end was cut by 5 bases, the J end by 8 bases, with 15 bases between. CDR1 is SGHVS and CDR2 is FQNEAQ in the germline V gene. This CDR3 region has 13 residues. CDR3 DNA sequence: TGTGCCAGCAGCGGTAACAGGGATTTAGAAGCTTTCTTT. Residues: CASSGNRDLEAFF.